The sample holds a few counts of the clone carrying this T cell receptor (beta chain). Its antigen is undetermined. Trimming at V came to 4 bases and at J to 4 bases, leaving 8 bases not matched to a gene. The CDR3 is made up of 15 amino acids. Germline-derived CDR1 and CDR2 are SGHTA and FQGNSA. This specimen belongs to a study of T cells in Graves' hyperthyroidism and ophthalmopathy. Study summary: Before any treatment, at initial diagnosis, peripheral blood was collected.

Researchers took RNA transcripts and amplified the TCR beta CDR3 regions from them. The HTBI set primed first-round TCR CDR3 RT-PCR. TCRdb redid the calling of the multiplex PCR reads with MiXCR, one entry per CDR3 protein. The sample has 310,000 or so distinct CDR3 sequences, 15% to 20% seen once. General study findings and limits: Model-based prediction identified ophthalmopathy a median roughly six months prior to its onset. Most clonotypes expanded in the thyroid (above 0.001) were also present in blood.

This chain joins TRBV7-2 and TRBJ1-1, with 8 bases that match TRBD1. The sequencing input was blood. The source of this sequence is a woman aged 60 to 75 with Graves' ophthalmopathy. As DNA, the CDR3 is TGTGCCAGCAGCTCCGAACAGGGGGGTGGCACTGAAGCTTTCTTT. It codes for CASSSEQGGGTEAFF.